The 32 T cell receptor beta chains reported below all come from one sample, sequenced in a study of identical twins. TCRdb reanalysed the 5' RACE reads using MiXCR and keeps one entry per CDR3 protein. The sample yields 1.5 million to 2 million distinct CDR3 sequences, around a third seen once. Sequenced: cord blood. These receptors all come from a newborn girl in good health.

This clonotype has a handful of counts. The CDR3 loop reads CSARVGTENIQYF. CDR3 DNA: TGCAGTGCTAGGGTGGGTACCGAAAACATTCAGTACTTC. The genes are TRBV20-1 and TRBJ2-4; D is undetermined. V lost 3 bases and J lost 5, with 11 bases in between. Germline V gene data show CDR1 as DFQATT and CDR2 as SNEGSKA (reference sequence). CDR3 length equals 13 residues.

The CDR3: CASSKAGRGLEKLFF. CDR3 sequence (DNA): TGCGCCAGCAGCAAGGCGGGCAGGGGGCTTGAAAAACTGTTTTTT. The chain links TRBV4-1 to TRBJ1-4; 8 bases are a match to TRBD1. Germline V lookup: CDR1 MGHRA, CDR2 YSYEKL. Trimming cost V 5 bases and J 7 bases; bases outside gene matches: 9. CDR3 length: 15 residues.

The chain has TRBV20-1 and TRBJ2-7; 9 nucleotides align to TRBD2. The J segment lost 4 bases and the V segment lost 1 base, leaving 14 bases of the junction unmatched. The length of the CDR3 is 17 residues. Germline CDR1 and CDR2: DFQATT and SNEGSKA (reference sequence). The CDR3: CSARGRIPSGRRYEQYF. CDR3 nucleotide sequence: TGCAGTGCTAGAGGTCGTATCCCCAGCGGGAGGAGGTACGAGCAGTACTTC.

The chain carries TRBV20-1 and TRBJ1-5; D call uncertain. Germline CDR1 DFQATT, CDR2 SNEGSKA (reference sequence). The CDR3 totals 13 residues. The V end lost 3 bases, the J end lost 0 bases, and 6 bases lay between the germline ends. The DNA of the CDR3 is TGCAGTGCTAGTGCCCATAGCAATCAGCCCCAGCATTTT. Amino acids: CSASAHSNQPQHF.

This clonotype was seen a few times. V gene TRBV4-1 combines with J gene TRBJ2-1, with TRBD2 matching 7 bases. Germline loops: CDR1 MGHRA, CDR2 YSYEKL. The CDR3 runs 16 residues. Trimming cost V 1 base and J 4 bases; bases outside gene matches: 7. CDR3 protein: CASSQGRSSGYNEQFF. The CDR3 region has the DNA TGCGCCAGCAGCCAAGGGAGGTCTAGCGGATACAATGAGCAGTTCTTC.

On this clonotype itself: Germline and junction disagree at one end, which may indicate a read error. The rearrangement joins TRBV4-2 to TRBJ2-1; the match to TRBD1 covers 9 bases. The CDR3 sequence is 16 residues long. The germline V gene has CDR1 LGHNA and CDR2 YNFKEQ. The CDR3 coding sequence is TGTGCCGGCAGCCTGAAGGACGGGACAGGGATCAATGAGCAGTTCTTC. Translated: CAGSLKDGTGINEQFF.

The chain uses TRBV20-1 and TRBJ2-5, with a tentative D call TRBD2 (6 bases). CDR1 and CDR2 (germline): DFQATT, SNEGSKA (reference sequence). The CDR3 contains 13 residues. V lost 3 bases to trimming and J lost 1 base, with 9 bases between them. Here the CDR3 DNA reads TGCAGTGCTAGCCGGACTACCCAAGAGACCCAGTACTTC. Amino acid sequence: CSASRTTQETQYF.

This clonotype turned up a few times. The rearrangement uses TRBV25-1 and TRBJ2-7, with a tentative D call TRBD1 (6 bases). Germline V gene lookup returns CDR1 MGHDK and CDR2 SYGVNS. The CDR3 extends over 14 amino acids. Trimming shortened V by 7 bases and J by 5 bases, and 18 bases separated the two germline ends. The CDR3 region is CASTPLDSLHEQYF. CDR3 coding DNA: TGTGCCAGCACACCCCTGGACAGCCTACACGAGCAGTACTTC.

The V call is TRBV12-3 or TRBV12-4, the J call TRBJ2-1, with TRBD2 matching over 13 bases. The V segment lost 5 bases and the J segment 7 bases; nucleotides outside the gene matches: 8. The CDR3 loop spans 16 amino acids. CDR3 sequence (DNA): TGTGCCAGCAGTCCCCGGACTAGCGGGAGTCCGAATGAGCAGTTCTTC. Protein: CASSPRTSGSPNEQFF.

This clonotype was counted between two and nine times. V is TRBV20-1 and J is TRBJ2-7; TRBD1 is a possible D gene (6 bases). CDR1 is DFQATT and CDR2 is SNEGSKA in the germline V gene (reference sequence). The CDR3 loop spans 15 amino acids. Trimming stripped 0 bases from V and 3 bases from J, with 15 bases between. CDR3 amino acids: CSARDLAGESYEQYF. The CDR3 DNA sequence: TGCAGTGCTAGAGATCTGGCAGGGGAGAGCTACGAGCAGTACTTC.

This chain uses TRBV5-4 with TRBJ2-3; D unclear. The V end was cut by 2 bases, the J end by 2 bases, with 6 bases between. Germline values: CDR1 SGHNT, CDR2 YYREEE (reference sequence). CDR3 length: 13 residues. The chain's CDR3 is CASSFLDTDTQYF. CDR3 DNA: TGTGCCAGCAGCTTTCTCGACACAGATACGCAGTATTTT.

The table lists this clonotype with many counts. The chain combines TRBV12-3 or TRBV12-4 with TRBJ2-7, with D possibly TRBD2 on 6 matching bases. The CDR3 is made up of 14 amino acids. V was shortened by 6 bases and J by 0 bases, with 12 bases between the two germline ends. CDR3 residues: CASSFGAGSYEQYF. The CDR3 bases are TGTGCCAGCAGCTTCGGAGCGGGCTCCTACGAGCAGTACTTC.

This clonotype was detected only a few times. The chain joins TRBV14 to TRBJ2-1; D might be TRBD2 (5 bases). CDR3 length: 17 amino acids. The V gene lost 2 bases and the J gene lost 6 bases, with 20 bases spanning the gap. Looked up from germline, CDR1 is SGHDN and CDR2 is FVKESK. CDR3 in amino acids: CASSQLFGWEFVNEQFF. The CDR3 coding sequence is TGTGCCAGCAGCCAACTATTCGGGTGGGAGTTCGTCAATGAGCAGTTCTTC. Together with reference TRBV14 and TRBJ2-1, the CDR3 gives the full variable domain: EAGVTQFPSHSVIEKGQTVTLRCDPISGHDNLYWYRRVMGKEIKFLLHFVKESKQDESGMPNNRFLAERTGGTYSTLKVQPAELEDSGVYFCASSQLFGWEFVNEQFFGPGTRLTVL.

The rearrangement links TRBV4-2 to TRBJ2-1; TRBD2 agrees at 13 bases. The J call is uncertain, as TRBJ2-7 better fits the DNA end. Germline assignment: CDR1 LGHNA and CDR2 YNFKEQ. The CDR3 totals 16 residues. The CDR3 here is CASSPGTSGNYNEQYF. CDR3 coding DNA: TGTGCCAGCAGCCCCGGGACTAGCGGGAACTACAATGAGCAGTACTTC.

This clonotype was seen only a few times. This may come from a read error, since a much larger clone is one base off. The chain employs TRBV6-2 or TRBV6-3 and TRBJ2-7, with 7 nucleotides matching TRBD1. CDR1 and CDR2 from the germline V gene are MNHEY and SVGEGT. This CDR3 comprises 13 residues. J was trimmed by 0 bases and V by 6 bases; bases with no gene match: 2. CDR3 nucleotides: TGTGCCAGCAGGTGGGACAGCTCCTACGAGCAGTACTTC. Translated: CASRWDSSYEQYF.

This rearrangement joins TRBV3-1 to TRBJ1-2, with D unresolved. This CDR3 has 13 residues. CDR1 LGHDT and CDR2 YNNKEL come from the germline V gene (reference sequence). Trimming removed 2 bases at V and 6 bases at J, with 10 bases between. The CDR3 region is CASSQRPDHGYTF. The CDR3 DNA sequence: TGTGCCAGCAGCCAACGGCCAGATCATGGCTACACCTTC.

This sequence joins TRBV4-1 and TRBJ1-1; 9 nucleotides match TRBD1. CDR3 length: 14 amino acids. With V trimmed by 4 bases and J by 5 bases, 5 bases remained unmatched. In germline, CDR1 is MGHRA, CDR2 YSYEKL. As DNA, the CDR3 is TGCGCCAGCAGCCTGACAGGGGGTTGGACTGAAGCTTTCTTT. Its protein is CASSLTGGWTEAFF.

This clonotype appeared many times. The chain has TRBV4-1 and TRBJ2-5; D not certain. Trimming pared 4 bases from V and 4 bases from J, leaving 10 bases between. Germline V gives CDR1 MGHRA, CDR2 YSYEKL. This CDR3 comprises 13 residues. This CDR3 is CASSRLGAETQYF. CDR3 sequence (DNA): TGCGCCAGCAGCCGATTGGGTGCAGAGACCCAGTACTTC.

In its sample, this clonotype was seen many times. This chain uses TRBV4-1 with TRBJ2-1, with 8 bases fitting TRBD2. V lost 1 base to trimming and J lost 4 bases; unmatched junction nucleotides: 6. This CDR3 region has 16 residues. Germline-derived CDR1 and CDR2 are MGHRA and YSYEKL. CDR3 sequence: CASSQASGGYYNEQFF. The CDR3 nucleotides read TGCGCCAGCAGCCAAGCCAGCGGGGGATATTACAATGAGCAGTTCTTC.

The chain couples TRBV6-2 or TRBV6-3 to TRBJ2-3; 8 bases map to TRBD2. CDR1 is MNHEY and CDR2 is SVGEGT in the germline V gene. V shed 2 bases, J shed 2 bases, and the junction held 9 bases outside the gene matches. CDR3 length equals 17 residues. This CDR3 is CASSYSLAGLYTDTQYF. The CDR3 bases are TGTGCCAGCAGTTACAGTCTAGCGGGCTTGTACACAGATACGCAGTATTTT.

This clonotype came up a few times. V usage is TRBV12-3 or TRBV12-4 and J usage is TRBJ2-7; D ambiguous. The ends were cut back, 6 bases at V and 1 base at J, with 16 bases in the middle. The CDR3 is 15 amino acids. This CDR3 reads CASSPTLRLSYEQYF. The CDR3 DNA reads TGTGCCAGCAGCCCGACCTTACGTTTATCCTACGAGCAGTACTTC.

This clonotype was observed a handful of times. This chain uses TRBV5-1 with TRBJ2-1; 14 nucleotides agree with TRBD2. The CDR3 spans 16 residues. Germline CDR1 is SGHRS and CDR2 is YFSETQ. The junction had 3 bases not matched to a gene; V was cut back by 0 bases and J by 7 bases. The CDR3 sequence: CASSLEGTSGRNEQFF. In DNA form, the CDR3 reads TGCGCCAGCAGCTTGGAAGGGACTAGCGGGAGAAATGAGCAGTTCTTC.

The chain recombines TRBV13 with TRBJ2-1; 9 nucleotides line up with TRBD2. V trimming: 1 base; J trimming: 7 bases; junction bases outside the gene matches: 11. The CDR3 has 17 residues. In germline, CDR1 is PRHDT, CDR2 FYEKMQ (reference sequence). As DNA, the CDR3 is TGTGCCAGCAGCTTAGCTGTCGTGAGGCTAGCGGGAAATGAGCAGTTCTTC. It codes for CASSLAVVRLAGNEQFF.

The chain combines TRBV6-5 with TRBJ2-4, with D perhaps TRBD1 (5 bases). The J call is uncertain, as TRBJ2-7 better fits the DNA end. The CDR3 is 15 amino acids. Germline V CDR1 and CDR2: MNHEY, SVGAGI. CDR3 nucleotides: TGTGCCAGCAGTTACGCACGGTGGGGCCCCTACGAGCAGTACTTC. Translating gives CASSYARWGPYEQYF.

Only a few counts were recorded for this clonotype. The chain recombines TRBV7-2 with TRBJ2-1; TRBD2 aligns across 7 bases. The CDR3 sequence is 18 residues long. Germline CDR1 and CDR2: SGHTA and FQGNSA. Unmatched junction bases numbered 19, after V lost 2 bases and J lost 9 bases. The CDR3 DNA follows: TGTGCCAGCAGCTTAATCGGACGTGGGGGACCCTGGGGGGGTGAGCAGTTCTTC. Encoded protein: CASSLIGRGGPWGGEQFF.

V is TRBV5-1 and J is TRBJ1-2; unclear D gene. CDR1 and CDR2 (germline): SGHRS, YFSETQ. V was pared by 0 bases and J by 5 bases, with 14 bases between. The CDR3 has 15 residues. The CDR3 spells CASSLVSLSSYGYTF. The CDR3 DNA reads as TGCGCCAGCAGCTTGGTCTCTCTTTCCAGTTATGGCTACACCTTC.

The sample holds a few counts of this clonotype. V and J are TRBV6-1 and TRBJ1-2; the D gene is possibly TRBD1 (5 bases). V lost 7 bases to trimming and J lost 5 bases, with 11 bases between them. CDR1 and CDR2 from the germline V gene are MNHNS and SASEGT. The CDR3 consists of 12 residues. The CDR3 here is CASMRGEYGYTF. The CDR3 DNA reads as TGTGCCAGCATGAGGGGCGAGTATGGCTACACCTTC.

This clonotype was picked up many times. In nucleotides, the CDR3 is TGTGCCAGCAGAGGGACAGGGAGGAATGGCTACACCTTC. It encodes CASRGTGRNGYTF. V usage is TRBV9 and J usage is TRBJ1-2; 9 nucleotides agree with TRBD1. This CDR3 has 13 amino acids. The V gene's germline CDR1 is SGDLS and CDR2 YYNGEE. The junction had 5 bases not matched to a gene; V was cut back by 5 bases and J by 6 bases.

The V call is TRBV5-5, the J call TRBJ2-1; TRBD1 or TRBD2 may be the D gene (5 bases each). The germline V gene has CDR1 SGHKS and CDR2 YYEKEE (reference sequence). Trimming stripped 4 bases from V and 5 bases from J, with 16 bases between. This CDR3 has 15 residues. For the CDR3, the DNA is TGTGCCAGCAGCATTCCGGGACCGGGGAACAATGAGCAGTTCTTC. This sequence encodes CASSIPGPGNNEQFF.

The sample holds a few counts of this clonotype. The chain links TRBV9 to TRBJ1-2; 9 positions agree with TRBD1. After removal of 0 bases from V and 4 bases from J, the junction contained 1 base not matched to a gene. The CDR3 sequence is 14 residues long. Germline lookup yields CDR1 SGDLS and CDR2 YYNGEE. CDR3 coding DNA: TGTGCCAGCAGCGTAGCGACAGGGGGCTATGGCTACACCTTC. This sequence encodes CASSVATGGYGYTF.

The gene calls are TRBV6-5 and TRBJ1-6, with D perhaps TRBD1 (5 bases). The germline V and J ends were trimmed by 6 bases and 7 bases, with 16 bases remaining between them. The CDR3 has 15 amino acids. CDR1 and CDR2 from the germline V gene are MNHEY and SVGAGI. The CDR3, as DNA: TGTGCCAGCAGCCCCGGGACCTTAAACAATTCACCCCTCCACTTT. As protein: CASSPGTLNNSPLHF.

The chain uses TRBV7-2 and TRBJ2-7; TRBD2 matches at 9 bases. V lost 1 base and J lost 0; bases outside the gene matches: 4. This CDR3 contains 16 residues. Germline V gene data show CDR1 as SGHTA and CDR2 as FQGNSA. CDR3 residues: CASSLGLAVLSYEQYF. The DNA of the CDR3 is TGTGCCAGCAGCTTAGGACTAGCGGTTCTCTCCTACGAGCAGTACTTC. The full variable domain, rest sourced from reference TRBV7-2 and TRBJ2-7, is GAGVSQSPSNKVTEKGKDVELRCDPISGHTALYWYRQSLGQGLEFLIYFQGNSAPDKSGLPSDRFSAERTGGSVSTLTIQRTQQEDSAVYLCASSLGLAVLSYEQYFGPGTRLTVT.